This paragraph covers one T cell receptor beta chain sequence. Its antigen is not identified. The sample comes from a study of T cells after yellow fever vaccination. General study findings and limits: One caveat is that FACS-sorted repertoires could contain abundant clonotypes contaminating from the bulk population. Of the clonotypes, a small share occurred in both CD4 and CD8 compartments.

In making TCR cDNA, 5'RACE template switching added a universal primer site and UMIs to it. TCRdb independently ran MiXCR on the 5' RACE reads; one entry per CDR3 protein. The sample lists 450,000 to 650,000 distinct CDR3 sequences, roughly 13% occurring once. The TCR sequence derives from a man between 25 and 39 years old who received the YFV17D yellow fever vaccine. The sample here was PBMCs, taken on the day of the yellow fever booster vaccination.

The CDR3 is CSANPTSGQETQYF. The CDR3, as DNA: TGCAGTGCTAACCCGACTAGCGGACAAGAGACCCAGTACTTC. J is TRBJ2-5 and V is TRBV20-1; TRBD2 aligns across 9 bases. The CDR3 spans 14 residues. Germline CDR1 DFQATT, CDR2 SNEGSKA (reference sequence). Unmatched junction bases numbered 5, after V lost 4 bases and J lost 2 bases.